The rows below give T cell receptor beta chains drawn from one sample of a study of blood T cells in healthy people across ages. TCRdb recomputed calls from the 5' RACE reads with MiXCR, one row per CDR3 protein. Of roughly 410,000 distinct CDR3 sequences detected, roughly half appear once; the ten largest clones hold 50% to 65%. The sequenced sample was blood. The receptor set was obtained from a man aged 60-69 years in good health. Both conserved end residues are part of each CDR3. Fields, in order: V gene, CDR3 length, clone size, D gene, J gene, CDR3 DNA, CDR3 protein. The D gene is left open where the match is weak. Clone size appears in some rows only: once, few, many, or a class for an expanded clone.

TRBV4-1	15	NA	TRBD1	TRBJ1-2	TGCGCCAGCAGCCAACGGGACAGCCCTAACTATGGCTACACCTTC	CASSQRDSPNYGYTF
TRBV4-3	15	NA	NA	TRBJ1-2	TGCGCCAGCAGCCAAGATCGCCTTTTCAACTATGGCTACACCTTC	CASSQDRLFNYGYTF
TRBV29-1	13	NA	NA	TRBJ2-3	TGCAGCGTTCTCGGGACTAGCACAGATACGCAGTATTTT	CSVLGTSTDTQYF
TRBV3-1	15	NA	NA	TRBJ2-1	TGTGCCAGCAGCCAAGGGGCCGACCCCCTCTATGAGCAGTTCTTC	CASSQGADPLYEQFF
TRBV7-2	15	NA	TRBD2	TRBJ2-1	TGTGCCAGCAGCTCTACTAGCGGACAATACAATGAGCAGTTCTTC	CASSSTSGQYNEQFF
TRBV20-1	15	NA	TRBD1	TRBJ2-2	TGCAGTGCTCGATCCGGGACAGAATCGACCGGGGAGCTGTTTTTT	CSARSGTESTGELFF
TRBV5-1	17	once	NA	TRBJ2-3	TGCGCCAGCAGCCCCAGGGTGGGTAGCGGTAGCACAGATACGCAGTATTTT	CASSPRVGSGSTDTQYF
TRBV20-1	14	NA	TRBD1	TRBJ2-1	TGCAGTGCACCCTCACAGGGGTCCTACAATGAGCAGTTCTTC	CSAPSQGSYNEQFF
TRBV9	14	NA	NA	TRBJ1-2	TGTGCCAGCAACAAGGGGGACGGCGCCTATGGCTACACCTTC	CASNKGDGAYGYTF
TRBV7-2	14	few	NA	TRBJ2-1	TGTGCCACCGTGGGAGGACCCTCCTACAATGAGCAGTTCTTC	CATVGGPSYNEQFF
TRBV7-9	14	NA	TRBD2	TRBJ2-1	TGTGCCAGCAGCCCCGAAGTTCCTAGCGGCGAGCAGTTCTTC	CASSPEVPSGEQFF
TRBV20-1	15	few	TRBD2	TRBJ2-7	TGCAGTGCTACGGGACTAGCGGAGGGGGTTCGGGCCCAGTACTTC	CSATGLAEGVRAQYF
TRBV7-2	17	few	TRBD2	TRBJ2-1	TGTGCCAGCAGCTTAGGTGGACTAGCGGGGAGGGTAGAGACCCAGTTCTTC	CASSLGGLAGRVETQFF
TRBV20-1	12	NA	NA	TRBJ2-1	TGCAGTGCTAGAATATCCGAGACCGAGCAGTTCTTC	CSARISETEQFF
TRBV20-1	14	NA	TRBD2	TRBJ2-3	TGCAGTGCTGAAAAGACTAGCGAAGGAGATACGCAGTATTTT	CSAEKTSEGDTQYF
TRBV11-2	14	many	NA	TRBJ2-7	TGTGCCAGCAGTCCGACGGGCAGCTCCTACGAGCAGTACTTC	CASSPTGSSYEQYF
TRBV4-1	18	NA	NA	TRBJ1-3	TGCGCCAGCAGCCAAGTTGGCGCCAGGGACATCTCTGGAAACACCATATATTTT	CASSQVGARDISGNTIYF
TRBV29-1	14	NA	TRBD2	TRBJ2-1	TGCAGCGTTCGGAGGACTAGCGGCTCGGTTGAGCAGTTCTTC	CSVRRTSGSVEQFF
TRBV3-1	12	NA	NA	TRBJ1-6	TGTGCCAGCTCGGATTACGGTTCACCCCTCCACTTT	CASSDYGSPLHF
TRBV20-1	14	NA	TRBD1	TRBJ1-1	TGCAGTGCCAGACAGGGAGTAAGGCTCACTGAAGCTTTCTTT	CSARQGVRLTEAFF
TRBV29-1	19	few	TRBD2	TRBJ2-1	TGCAGCGCCCTCCATCCCTCTAGACTAGCGGGAGGGCGGATCGGTGAGCAGTTCTTC	CSALHPSRLAGGRIGEQFF
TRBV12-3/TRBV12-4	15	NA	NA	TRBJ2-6	TGTGCCAGCACTCCAAGGGGAGCTGGGGCCAACGTCCTGACTTTC	CASTPRGAGANVLTF
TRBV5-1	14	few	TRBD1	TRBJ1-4	TGCGCCAGCAGCCCGGACAGGGAGGGTGGAAAACTGTTTTTT	CASSPDREGGKLFF
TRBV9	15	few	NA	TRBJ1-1	TGTGCCAGCAGCGTAGGGGGGGTCTTGAACACTGAAGCTTTCTTT	CASSVGGVLNTEAFF
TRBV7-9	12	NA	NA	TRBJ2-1	TGTGCCAGCAGCCCGACCGGGGACATTCAGTTCTTC	CASSPTGDIQFF
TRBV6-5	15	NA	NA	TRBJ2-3	TGTGCCAGCAGGAGGACTTTTACTAGCACAGATACGCAGTATTTT	CASRRTFTSTDTQYF
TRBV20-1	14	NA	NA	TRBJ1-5	TGCAGTACCTACTACCTGGGACGGTCCGGGCCCCAGCATTTT	CSTYYLGRSGPQHF
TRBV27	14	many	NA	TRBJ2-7	TGTGCCAGCAGTCCTCAAGTCCTCTCCTACGAGCAGTACTTC	CASSPQVLSYEQYF
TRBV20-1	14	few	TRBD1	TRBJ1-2	TGCAGTGCTTGGGACAGGGGGCGCGGCTATGGCTACACCTTC	CSAWDRGRGYGYTF
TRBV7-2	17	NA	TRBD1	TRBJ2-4	TGTGCCAGCAGCTTAATTTCGGGACAGGTAGCCAAAAACATTCAGTACTTC	CASSLISGQVAKNIQYF
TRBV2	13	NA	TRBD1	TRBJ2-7	TGTGCCAGCAACCGGGACAGGGGTTACGAGCAGTACTTC	CASNRDRGYEQYF
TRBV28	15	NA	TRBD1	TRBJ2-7	TGTGCCAGCATCACCTCCGGGACAGGGACCTACGAGCAGTACTTC	CASITSGTGTYEQYF
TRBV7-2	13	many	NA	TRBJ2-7	TGTGCCAGCAGCCGCCGGGACCGGGACGAGCAGTACTTC	CASSRRDRDEQYF
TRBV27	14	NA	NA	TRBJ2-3	TGTGCCAGCAGTCACACTAGAAGCACAGATACGCAGTATTTT	CASSHTRSTDTQYF
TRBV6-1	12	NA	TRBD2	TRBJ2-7	TGTGCCAGCAGGCGGGGGAGCTACGAGCAGTACTTC	CASRRGSYEQYF
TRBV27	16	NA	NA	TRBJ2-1	TGTGCCAGCAGACGGACCGTAGCCCTTAGCACAGATACGCAGTTCTTC	CASRRTVALSTDTQFF